One and the same sample provided the 17 T cell receptor beta chains below, sequenced in a study of molecular identifiers for immune sequencing clone quantification. TCRdb reprocessed the PCR reads with MiXCR, giving one entry per CDR3 protein. This sample has approximately 670,000 distinct CDR3 sequences, with just under 20% found just once. The source material was naive CD8+ T cells from blood, with Jurkat cell RNA spiked in. Described subset: FACS-sorted CD8+CD4-CCR7+CD45RA+ naive T cells. The receptors originated from a human donor in good health. Some libraries in this study had Jurkat cell RNA spiked in.

This sequence joins TRBV19 and TRBJ2-7; perhaps TRBD1 as D (6 bases). Germline CDR1 LNHDA, CDR2 SQIVND (reference sequence). The CDR3 length is 15 residues. Trimming cost V 9 bases and J 4 bases, with 22 bases left between them. The CDR3 reads CASTGYANSAYEQYF. Written as DNA, the CDR3 is TGTGCCAGCACAGGGTACGCGAATTCCGCGTACGAGCAGTACTTC.

This clonotype was observed a few times. The chain employs TRBV24-1 and TRBJ2-3; 7 bases line up with TRBD2. The germline V gene encodes CDR1 KGHDR and CDR2 SFDVKD. CDR3 length: 13 amino acids. V gave up 5 bases and J gave up 5 bases; unmatched junction bases: 3. CDR3 DNA sequence: TGTGCCACCAGTGGTGGGGGGGAAGATACGCAGTATTTT. Its translation: CATSGGGEDTQYF.

This clonotype was detected many times. The rearrangement links TRBV20-1 to TRBJ2-7, with TRBD1 identical over 8 bases. The V gene's germline CDR1 is DFQATT and CDR2 SNEGSKA (reference sequence). CDR3 length: 13 amino acids. Germline trimming cut 0 bases from V and 5 bases from J; bases unmatched to any gene: 3. CDR3 region: CSARDWGQDEQYF. In DNA form, the CDR3 reads TGCAGTGCTAGAGATTGGGGACAGGACGAGCAGTACTTC.

As for this clonotype: This may come from a read error, since a much larger clone is one base off. The conserved final phenylalanine or tryptophan is absent from the CDR3, which likely points to a read error. The chain recombines TRBV7-7 with TRBJ2-7, with 11 bases that match TRBD2. The V gene end was trimmed by 5 bases and the J gene end by 6 bases; junction bases not matched to a gene: 18. Germline assignment: CDR1 SSHAT and CDR2 FNYEAQ (reference sequence). This CDR3 is built from 18 residues. Here the CDR3 reads CASSQYGSSGGAASEQYL. CDR3 DNA: TGTGCCAGCAGCCAGTATGGTAGTAGCGGGGGGGCGGCGTCCGAGCAGTACCTC.

Ten or more counts support this clonotype. The V and J genes are TRBV5-1 and TRBJ2-5, with 13 positions matching TRBD2. V lost 2 bases to trimming and J lost 2 bases; unmatched junction nucleotides: 3. The CDR3 has 16 residues. Germline V gene lookup returns CDR1 SGHRS and CDR2 YFSETQ. CDR3 in DNA: TGCGCCAGCAGCTTTATGGGACTAGCGGGGCAAGAGACCCAGTACTTC. This codes for CASSFMGLAGQETQYF.

This clonotype was seen a few times. The CDR3 region is CASSYPYVASGDQETQYF. In DNA form, the CDR3 reads TGTGCCAGCAGTTACCCCTACGTGGCTAGCGGGGATCAAGAGACCCAGTACTTC. The rearrangement links TRBV6-2 or TRBV6-3 to TRBJ2-5; TRBD2 aligns across 9 bases. From germline, CDR1 is MNHEY and CDR2 SVGEGT. Unmatched junction bases numbered 12, after V lost 2 bases and J lost 2 bases. This CDR3 has 18 residues.

For this clonotype: A much more abundant neighbour one base away suggests this may be a read error. The chain employs TRBV6-2 or TRBV6-3 and TRBJ2-7, with a tentative D call TRBD1 (6 bases). CDR3 length: 15 residues. From germline, CDR1 is MNHEY and CDR2 SVGEGT. The CDR3 nucleotides read TGTGCCAGCAGTCCCGGACAGCTCAACTCCTACGAGCAGTGCTTC. Translated, it gives CASSPGQLNSYEQCF.

This clonotype was observed at least ten times. This chain joins TRBV7-6 and TRBJ2-5; the D is unclear. Between the trimmed V and J ends, which lost 7 bases and 2 bases, there was a span of 8 bases. The CDR3 totals 12 residues. Germline V gene lookup returns CDR1 SGHVS and CDR2 FNYEAQ. This CDR3 reads CASTSPQETQYF. CDR3 DNA sequence: TGTGCCAGCACCTCGCCTCAAGAGACCCAGTACTTC.

CDR3 coding DNA: TGCGCCAGCAGCCAAGAACCGGGGTCCTACAATGAGCAGTTCTTC. Its protein is CASSQEPGSYNEQFF. The J gene is TRBJ2-1, the V gene TRBV4-1; TRBD2 might be the D (5 bases). Trimming stripped 0 bases from V and 1 base from J, with 7 bases between. The CDR3 loop spans 15 amino acids. The germline V gene encodes CDR1 MGHRA and CDR2 YSYEKL.

At least ten counts were recorded for this clonotype. This rearrangement joins TRBV6-5 to TRBJ1-2; D might be TRBD1 (6 bases). CDR3 length equals 14 residues. Germline V gene sequence: CDR1 MNHEY, CDR2 SVGAGI. The V and J ends lost 5 bases and 2 bases respectively, with 12 bases between them. As DNA, the CDR3 is TGTGCCAGCAGTACACAGGGTCTCAACTATGGCTACACCTTC. Protein sequence: CASSTQGLNYGYTF.

The V call is TRBV4-3, the J call TRBJ2-1; D perhaps matches TRBD2 (6 bases). Germline CDR1 is LGHNA and CDR2 is YSLEER. This CDR3 has 14 residues. Trimming pared 5 bases from V and 6 bases from J, leaving 14 bases between. The CDR3 here is CASSRRGPCNEQFF. DNA of the CDR3: TGCGCCAGCAGCAGGAGGGGACCTTGCAATGAGCAGTTCTTC.

Concerning this clonotype itself: With a much larger clone just one base away, this may be a read error. The rearrangement links TRBV3-1 to TRBJ2-2; weak D call: TRBD2 (6 bases). This CDR3 has 15 amino acids. The V gene's germline CDR1 is LGHDT and CDR2 YNNKEL (reference sequence). Deletions cut 3 bases from V and 6 bases from J, with 14 bases between. The CDR3 sequence is CASSHRLEWAGELFF. CDR3 bases: TGTGCCAGCAGCCACCGACTAGAGTGGGCCGGGGAGCTGTTTTTT.

The V call is TRBV4-3, the J call TRBJ2-7, with 7 bases identical to TRBD1. This CDR3 contains 15 residues. The J segment lost 2 bases and the V segment lost 4 bases, leaving 8 bases of the junction unmatched. The germline V gene has CDR1 LGHNA and CDR2 YSLEER. CDR3 residues: CASSRSQGTAYEQYF. DNA of the CDR3: TGCGCCAGCAGCCGCTCCCAAGGGACAGCCTACGAGCAGTACTTC.

This clonotype occurred many times. The chain carries TRBV9 and TRBJ1-3; D remains ambiguous. CDR1 and CDR2 from the germline V gene are SGDLS and YYNGEE. The CDR3 extends over 15 amino acids. The ends were cut back, 0 bases at V and 0 bases at J, with 7 bases in the middle. The CDR3, as DNA: TGTGCCAGCAGCGTAGGCGTAAGCTCTGGAAACACCATATATTTT. As protein: CASSVGVSSGNTIYF.

There are many counts of this clonotype. The chain has TRBV12-3 or TRBV12-4 and TRBJ1-3; D is possibly TRBD1 (6 bases). V lost 5 bases and J 0 bases, leaving 23 bases between the germline ends. The CDR3 runs 19 residues. The CDR3 bases are TGTGCCAGCAGTCCGACTAGGGGGGAGCCAGACCACTCTGGAAACACCATATATTTT. Protein product: CASSPTRGEPDHSGNTIYF.

Only a few counts were recorded for this clonotype. This rearrangement joins TRBV6-6 to TRBJ2-1; no reliable D call. V gave up 0 bases and J gave up 9 bases, with 15 bases separating them. The CDR3 is 15 amino acids. CDR1 is MNHNY and CDR2 is SVGAGI in the germline V gene (reference sequence). DNA of the CDR3: TGTGCCAGCAGTTACTCCCGACACGCCGGCGGTGAGCAGTTCTTC. This codes for CASSYSRHAGGEQFF.

This clonotype was recorded many times. The gene calls are TRBV27 and TRBJ2-7; D gene ambiguous. The germline V and J ends were trimmed by 3 bases and 3 bases, with 9 bases remaining between them. CDR1 is MNHEY, CDR2 SMNVEV, per germline (reference sequence). This CDR3 spans 13 amino acids. In nucleotides, the CDR3 is TGTGCCAGCAGTTTGTGGGCAGACTACGAGCAGTACTTC. Amino acid sequence: CASSLWADYEQYF.